Each of the 23 T cell receptor beta chains below was sequenced from the same sample in a study of CD8 T cells in ankylosing spondylitis. From the 5' RACE reads, TCRdb called clonotypes with MiXCR, one entry per CDR3 protein. The sample lists 670,000 or so distinct CDR3 sequences, roughly 19% occurring once. Antigens of these TCRs are unknown. Points from the study as a whole: Seemingly characteristic of ankylosing spondylitis blood was a TCR beta motif consisting of eight highly homologous variants.

The sample taken for sequencing was blood, either unsorted or a sorted T cell fraction (not recorded which). The source is a male donor with ankylosing spondylitis.

This clonotype has a handful of counts. The chain recombines TRBV5-1 with TRBJ2-1; maybe TRBD1 (5 bases). Germline V gene lookup returns CDR1 SGHRS and CDR2 YFSETQ. V lost 1 base, J lost 6 bases, and 8 bases lay in between. The CDR3 loop spans 13 amino acids. CDR3 bases: TGCGCCAGCAGCTTGCTGACAGCCAATGAGCAGTTCTTC. Translated: CASSLLTANEQFF.

The chain carries TRBV10-3 and TRBJ2-7, with 10 bases aligning to TRBD2. The CDR3 covers 13 residues. Germline V gene sequence: CDR1 ENHRY, CDR2 SYGVKD. Trimming took 7 bases from V and 2 from J; bases not matched to a gene: 2. CDR3: CAIKTSGTYEQYF. CDR3 sequence (DNA): TGTGCCATCAAAACTAGCGGGACCTACGAGCAGTACTTC.

This clonotype showed up just a few times. V is TRBV24-1 and J is TRBJ1-2, with 9 bases aligning to TRBD1. J was trimmed by 1 base and V by 3 bases; bases with no gene match: 2. The CDR3 runs 15 residues. Germline V lookup: CDR1 KGHDR, CDR2 SFDVKD. The CDR3 nucleotides are TGTGCCACCAGTGATAAGGACAGGGGTAACTATGGCTACACCTTC. It yields the protein CATSDKDRGNYGYTF.

This clonotype was seen ten or more times. The chain carries TRBV2 and TRBJ1-1; D not resolved. CDR3 length: 14 amino acids. Per the germline V gene, CDR1 is SNHLY and CDR2 is FYNNEI. V was cut by 6 bases and J by 0 bases, with 11 bases left in between. CDR3 sequence: CASSAVRVNTEAFF. The CDR3, as DNA: TGTGCCAGCAGCGCGGTCCGGGTGAACACTGAAGCTTTCTTT.

CDR3 nucleotide sequence: TGTGCCAGCAGTGACAACCCAGCCGGGACAGGAATCCACCAGTACTTC. Translated: CASSDNPAGTGIHQYF. V and J are TRBV6-1 and TRBJ2-4, with 8 bases that match TRBD1. With 3 bases clipped from V and 13 bases from J, the junction kept 17 bases outside the gene matches. In germline, CDR1 is MNHNS, CDR2 SASEGT. The CDR3 is made up of 16 amino acids.

This clonotype was seen a handful of times. The gene calls are TRBV5-6 and TRBJ1-1, with TRBD1 as a possible D gene (6 bases). Germline V lookup: CDR1 SGHDT, CDR2 YYEEEE. The CDR3 contains 15 residues. Trimming took off 2 bases at V and 1 base at J, with 12 bases between the two ends. The chain's CDR3 is CASSFDGQRNTEAFF. DNA of the CDR3: TGTGCCAGCAGCTTCGACGGACAGCGGAACACTGAAGCTTTCTTT. The variable domain in full, with the rest retrieved from reference TRBV5-6 and TRBJ1-1, is DAGVTQSPTHLIKTRGQQVTLRCSPKSGHDTVSWYQQALGQGPQFIFQYYEEEERQRGNFPDRFSGHQFPNYSSELNVNALLLGDSALYLCASSFDGQRNTEAFFGQGTRLTVV.

V usage is TRBV24-1 and J usage is TRBJ2-3; maybe TRBD1 (5 bases). The CDR3 length is 16 residues. Germline-derived CDR1 and CDR2 are KGHDR and SFDVKD. Trimming removed 2 bases from V and 3 bases from J, with 14 bases in between. In DNA form, the CDR3 reads TGTGCCACCAGTGATTGGGGCAGGGCAATGACAGATACGCAGTATTTT. It encodes CATSDWGRAMTDTQYF.

The chain recombines TRBV28 with TRBJ2-5; 9 bases agree with TRBD1. The CDR3 consists of 17 residues. With V trimmed by 7 bases and J by 4 bases, 16 bases remained unmatched. Germline loops: CDR1 MDHEN, CDR2 SYDVKM. The CDR3 protein is CASIRRLGTGIIETQYF. CDR3 DNA: TGTGCCAGCATAAGGAGGTTAGGGACAGGGATTATAGAGACCCAGTACTTC.

This rearrangement joins TRBV20-1 to TRBJ2-5; 8 bases map to TRBD2. From germline, CDR1 is DFQATT and CDR2 SNEGSKA (reference sequence). Trimming at V came to 7 bases and at J to 1 base, leaving 11 bases not matched to a gene. CDR3 size: 15 residues. The CDR3 sequence is CSGSGGRAIQETQYF. The CDR3 bases are TGCAGTGGGTCGGGGGGGCGGGCCATCCAAGAGACCCAGTACTTC.

The table lists this clonotype with a few counts. This chain connects TRBV6-2 or TRBV6-3 to TRBJ1-3, with D unresolved. Per germline, CDR1 MNHEY and CDR2 SVGEGT. Trimming left V 2 bases short and J 0 bases short, with 8 bases between. This CDR3 comprises 15 residues. CDR3 in amino acids: CASSYAPVSGNTIYF. The CDR3 DNA sequence: TGTGCCAGCAGTTACGCCCCCGTCTCTGGAAACACCATATATTTT.

CDR3 loop: CASSPQRELTLSGNTIYF. The DNA for the CDR3 is TGTGCCAGCAGTCCGCAAAGGGAGCTGACTCTCTCTGGAAACACCATATATTTT. This chain links TRBV12-3 or TRBV12-4 with TRBJ1-3, with D uncertain. The CDR3 totals 18 residues. The V and J ends lost 5 bases and 0 bases respectively, with 20 bases between them.

This chain links TRBV7-8 with TRBJ1-1, with D perhaps matching TRBD1 (6 bases). This CDR3 spans 17 amino acids. Germline loops: CDR1 SGHVS, CDR2 FQNEAQ. Trimming took 1 base from V and 2 from J, leaving 17 bases between them. As DNA, the CDR3 is TGTGCCAGCAGCTTAGTAGGCGGGGGGCGCGGTAACACTGAAGCTTTCTTT. It encodes CASSLVGGGRGNTEAFF.

V is TRBV28 and J is TRBJ1-2, with TRBD1 identical over 7 bases. The CDR3 runs to 16 residues. The trim removed 2 bases at V and 0 bases at J, leaving 6 bases unmatched. Germline assignment: CDR1 MDHEN and CDR2 SYDVKM. CDR3 region: CASSLQGVPANYGYTF. CDR3 in DNA: TGTGCCAGCAGTTTACAGGGGGTTCCAGCTAACTATGGCTACACCTTC.

This clonotype was picked up a small number of times. The V gene is TRBV28, the J gene TRBJ1-2, with D possibly matching TRBD1 (5 bases). The CDR3 extends over 12 amino acids. Looked up from germline, CDR1 is MDHEN and CDR2 is SYDVKM. V was shortened by 4 bases and J by 8 bases, with 11 bases between the two germline ends. The DNA for the CDR3 is TGTGCCAGCAGTTCCCCGGGGGAGGGCTACACCTTC. It is translated as CASSSPGEGYTF.

The rearrangement joins TRBV5-1 to TRBJ2-2; no firm D call. The CDR3 is 13 amino acids. The V end lost 1 base, the J end lost 6 bases, and 7 bases lay between the germline ends. Germline CDR1 is SGHRS and CDR2 is YFSETQ. CDR3 amino acids: CASSLLSPGELFF. For the CDR3, the DNA is TGCGCCAGCAGCTTGTTATCCCCCGGGGAGCTGTTTTTT.

V gene TRBV12-3 or TRBV12-4 combines with J gene TRBJ2-6, with 8 nucleotides matching TRBD2. The CDR3 totals 19 residues. The junction had 15 bases not matched to a gene; V was cut back by 6 bases and J by 2 bases. CDR3 DNA sequence: TGTGCCAGCAGAAGCCCTAAAGCGGGAGTGGGGGCTGGGGCCAACGTCCTGACTTTC. The encoded protein is CASRSPKAGVGAGANVLTF.

The chain has TRBV5-1 and TRBJ1-1, with a tentative D call TRBD1 (5 bases). The CDR3 runs 14 residues. The V gene's germline CDR1 is SGHRS and CDR2 YFSETQ. V lost 2 bases, J lost 4 bases, and 12 bases lay in between. The CDR3 loop reads CASSFSGTFTEAFF. CDR3 in DNA: TGCGCCAGCAGCTTTTCCGGGACCTTCACTGAAGCTTTCTTT.

This chain joins TRBV7-6 and TRBJ1-5; weak D call: TRBD1 (5 bases). The CDR3 has 13 residues. The ends were cut back, 1 base at V and 8 bases at J, with 9 bases in the middle. From germline, CDR1 is SGHVS and CDR2 FNYEAQ. Here the CDR3 DNA reads TGTGCCAGCAGCTTAGTGGGGGGAGAGCCCCAGCATTTT. Translation gives CASSLVGGEPQHF.

This clonotype was recorded only once. The chain is built from TRBV25-1 and TRBJ2-5, with no clear D. Trimming removed 1 base at V and 2 bases at J, with 11 bases between. The CDR3 consists of 15 residues. The germline gives CDR1 MGHDK, CDR2 SYGVNS. CDR3 nucleotides: TGTGCCAGCAGTGAATCGCCCCTGGGACAAGAGACCCAGTACTTC. Its protein is CASSESPLGQETQYF.

This clonotype was detected only a few times. The chain employs TRBV20-1 and TRBJ1-1; TRBD1 aligns across 9 bases. V lost 2 bases, J lost 6 bases, and 4 bases stayed unmatched. CDR1 is DFQATT and CDR2 is SNEGSKA in the germline V gene (reference sequence). This CDR3 is 13 amino acids long. DNA of the CDR3: TGCAGTGCTAGACGGACAGGGGCCTCTGAAGCTTTCTTT. The encoded protein is CSARRTGASEAFF.

This clonotype came up many times. The chain is built from TRBV20-1 and TRBJ1-6, with TRBD1 identical over 10 bases. CDR1 and CDR2 from the germline V gene are DFQATT and SNEGSKA (reference sequence). This CDR3 has 15 amino acids. Trimming removed 3 bases from V and 7 bases from J; junction bases left unmatched: 6. In nucleotides, the CDR3 is TGCAGTGCTAGGGGGGCGGGACAGGGGAATTCACCCCTCCACTTT. As protein: CSARGAGQGNSPLHF.

This clonotype has a handful of counts. The rearrangement joins TRBV24-1 to TRBJ2-7; the D is unclear. Germline values: CDR1 KGHDR, CDR2 SFDVKD. CDR3 size: 16 residues. V lost 9 bases and J lost 3, with 23 bases in between. The CDR3 spells CATWPSDSRGVYEQYF. CDR3 DNA: TGTGCCACCTGGCCTTCAGATAGTCGCGGAGTCTACGAGCAGTACTTC.

This chain uses TRBV28 with TRBJ2-7; no clear D. The ends were cut back, 6 bases at V and 7 bases at J, with 13 bases in the middle. The CDR3 sequence is 12 residues long. Germline V gene data show CDR1 as MDHEN and CDR2 as SYDVKM. In nucleotides, the CDR3 is TGTGCCAGCAGCCTGGTTCTTCGGGAGCAGTACTTC. Residues: CASSLVLREQYF.